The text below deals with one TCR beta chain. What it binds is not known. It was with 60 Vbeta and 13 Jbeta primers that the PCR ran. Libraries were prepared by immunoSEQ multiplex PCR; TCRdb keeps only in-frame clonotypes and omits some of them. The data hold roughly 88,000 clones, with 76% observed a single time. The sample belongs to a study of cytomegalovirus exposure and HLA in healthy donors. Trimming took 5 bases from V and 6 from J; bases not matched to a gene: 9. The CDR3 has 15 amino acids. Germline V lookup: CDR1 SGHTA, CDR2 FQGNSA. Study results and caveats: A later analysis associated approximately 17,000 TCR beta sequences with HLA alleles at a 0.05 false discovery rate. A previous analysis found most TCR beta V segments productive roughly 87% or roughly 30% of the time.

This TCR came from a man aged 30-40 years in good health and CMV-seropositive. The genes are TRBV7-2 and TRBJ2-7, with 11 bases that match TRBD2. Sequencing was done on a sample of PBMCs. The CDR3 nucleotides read TGTGCCAGCAGCCCTAATAGCGGGAGGGCCCCCGAGCAGTACTTC. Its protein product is CASSPNSGRAPEQYF.